This passage covers 8 T cell receptor beta chains from one sample sequenced in a study of metastatic and nonmetastatic thyroid tumors. Via MiXCR, TCRdb re-called the PCR reads. The sample records about 28,000 clones, 3.7% being singletons. All patients reached thyroid surgery having received no treatment beforehand. The source material was blood. Receptors were obtained from a male donor with papillary thyroid cancer or a benign thyroid nodule (not recorded which). Some clones in this sample may be carry-over from other donors' samples.

This clone was found many times. The J gene is TRBJ2-7, the V gene TRBV7-9; perhaps D is TRBD1 or TRBD2 (5 bases each). V lost 8 bases and J lost 0, with 11 bases in between. CDR3 length: 13 residues. The germline gives CDR1 SEHNR, CDR2 FQNEAQ (reference sequence). CDR3 sequence: CASGGGTSYEQYF. The CDR3 nucleotides read TGTGCCAGCGGTGGGGGAACCTCCTACGAGCAGTACTTC.

The chain carries TRBV29-1 and TRBJ2-1; D might be TRBD2 (6 bases). V lost 4 bases, J lost 2 bases, and 24 bases lay in between. Germline V gene data show CDR1 as SQVTM and CDR2 as ANQGSEA. The CDR3 extends over 18 amino acids. The CDR3 coding sequence is TGCAGCGTTGTATTATGGTTGGGCCTAGCGAATACCTACAATGAGCAGTTCTTC. This encodes CSVVLWLGLANTYNEQFF.

This clone was observed many times. The chain joins TRBV5-6 to TRBJ2-7, with 7 nucleotides matching TRBD1. With 1 base clipped from V and 3 bases from J, the junction kept 4 bases outside the gene matches. Germline CDR1 reads SGHDT; CDR2 reads YYEEEE. This CDR3 spans 14 amino acids. This CDR3 is CASSLITGVYEQYF. In DNA, the CDR3 is TGTGCCAGCAGCTTGATAACAGGGGTCTACGAGCAGTACTTC.

This chain uses TRBV6-2 or TRBV6-3 with TRBJ1-1; tentative D call: TRBD1 (5 bases). V lost 8 bases to trimming and J lost 4 bases, with 14 bases between them. Germline values: CDR1 MNHEY, CDR2 SVGEGT. This CDR3 is 13 amino acids long. The DNA for the CDR3 is TGTGCCAGCCCAGAGTCCGGGGGCACTGAAGCTTTCTTT. This codes for CASPESGGTEAFF.

The chain recombines TRBV20-1 with TRBJ2-7; D may be TRBD1 or TRBD2 (5 bases each). The CDR3 is 11 residues long. Germline V gene lookup returns CDR1 DFQATT and CDR2 SNEGSKA (reference sequence). The ends were cut back, 5 bases at V and 4 bases at J, with 9 bases in the middle. CDR3 amino acids: CSAEGQYEQYF. The CDR3 region has the DNA TGCAGTGCTGAGGGGCAATACGAGCAGTACTTC.

This clone is medium-sized within its sample. The rearrangement joins TRBV19 to TRBJ2-7; TRBD2 matches at 13 bases. With V trimmed by 10 bases and J by 5 bases, 5 bases remained unmatched. The CDR3 consists of 13 residues. Germline V gene lookup returns CDR1 LNHDA and CDR2 SQIVND (reference sequence). The DNA of the CDR3 is TGTGCCACTCGGACTAGCGGGAGTAACGAGCAGTACTTC. Translation: CATRTSGSNEQYF.

This clone is medium-sized. The chain couples TRBV28 to TRBJ1-1, with TRBD1 matching 8 bases. The germline CDR1 and CDR2 sequences are MDHEN and SYDVKM. J gave up 3 bases and V 7 bases, and 7 bases lay outside the gene matches. The CDR3 is made up of 14 amino acids. CDR3 bases: TGTGCCAGCAAGGACAGGGTATACTACACTGAAGCTTTCTTT. As protein: CASKDRVYYTEAFF.

This clone was recorded many times. The chain recombines TRBV5-4 with TRBJ2-5; D not certain. Trimming shortened V by 0 bases and J by 5 bases, and 11 bases separated the two germline ends. Germline CDR1 is SGHNT and CDR2 is YYREEE (reference sequence). This CDR3 region has 14 residues. The CDR3 DNA reads as TGTGCCAGCAGCTTGGACCAGACGGGCGAGACCCAGTACTTC. This encodes CASSLDQTGETQYF.